This T cell receptor (beta chain) originates from a study of shared clonotypes between healthy human individuals. The method was immunoSEQ multiplex PCR; TCRdb's version includes in-frame clones alone and lacks a portion of them. The sample includes 2 million to 3 million clones, roughly 93% of them seen just once. The TCR comes from a young man in good health. Some clones in this sample may be carry-over from other donors' samples. Sequencing input: naive CD4+ T cells from PBMCs. Subset: CD45RA+ positively selected.

CDR3 sequence reads: CASSQAGSYEQYF. The CDR3 bases are TGCGCCAGCAGCCAGGCAGGGTCCTACGAGCAGTACTTC. The V call is TRBV4-3, the J call TRBJ2-7; weak D call: TRBD1 (5 bases). CDR3 size: 13 residues. Deletions cut 3 bases from V and 1 base from J, with 7 bases between. In germline, CDR1 is LGHNA, CDR2 YSLEER.